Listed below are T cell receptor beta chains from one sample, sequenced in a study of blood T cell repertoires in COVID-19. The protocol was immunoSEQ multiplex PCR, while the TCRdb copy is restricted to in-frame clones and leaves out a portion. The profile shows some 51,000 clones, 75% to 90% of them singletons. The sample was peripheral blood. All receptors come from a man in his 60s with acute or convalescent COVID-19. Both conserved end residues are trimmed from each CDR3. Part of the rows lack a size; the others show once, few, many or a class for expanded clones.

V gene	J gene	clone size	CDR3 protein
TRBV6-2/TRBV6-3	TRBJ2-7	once	ASRPTGGAYEQY
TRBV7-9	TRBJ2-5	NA	ASLPTGKETQY
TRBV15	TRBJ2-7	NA	ATSRDQIGSEQY
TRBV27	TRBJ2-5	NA	ASSWAGGPQETQY
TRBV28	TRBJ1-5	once	ASSAPGTGESQPQH
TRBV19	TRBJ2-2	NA	ASSIMGIGRGGTGELF
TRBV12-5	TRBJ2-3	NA	ASGLQTSGIDTQY
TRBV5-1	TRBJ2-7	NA	ASSLDQGSLEQY
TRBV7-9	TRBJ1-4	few	ASSQNFRGTNEKLF
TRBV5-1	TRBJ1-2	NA	ASSLNTKDYGYT
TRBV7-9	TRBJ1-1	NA	ASSFAHRRAMNTEAF
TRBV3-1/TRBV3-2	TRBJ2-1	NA	ASSQGASGRLQNEQF
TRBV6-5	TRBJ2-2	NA	ASRDRENTGELF
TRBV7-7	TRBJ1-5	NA	ASSFWRSGRNQPQH
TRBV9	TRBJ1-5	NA	ASSVGPGGQPQH
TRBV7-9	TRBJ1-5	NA	ASSLAQGLEPQH
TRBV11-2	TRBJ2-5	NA	ASSRDRAAAQY
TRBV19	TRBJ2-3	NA	ASIPRAGGPNTDTQY
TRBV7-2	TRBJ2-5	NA	ASSPQRTSQETQY
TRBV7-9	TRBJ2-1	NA	ASSFRRRYNEQF
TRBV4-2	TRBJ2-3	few	ASSQEGREIDTQY
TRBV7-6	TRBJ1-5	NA	ASSLADGRGNQPQH
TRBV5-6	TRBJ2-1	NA	ASSLAGVTYNEQF
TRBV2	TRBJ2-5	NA	ASSSTSGGQETQY
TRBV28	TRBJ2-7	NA	ASIRAGETYEQY
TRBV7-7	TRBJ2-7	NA	ASSPRRDSGAAYEQY
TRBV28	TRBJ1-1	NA	ASSLSLRQVEAF
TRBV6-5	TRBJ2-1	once	ASSRTESSYNEQF
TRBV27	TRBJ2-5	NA	ASSFIRTGGKETQY
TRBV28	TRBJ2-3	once	ASSPPSGRADTQY
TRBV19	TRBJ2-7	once	ASSMRSPSSYEQY
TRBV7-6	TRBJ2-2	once	ASSFSAGNTGELF
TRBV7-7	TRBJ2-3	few	ASSLTSGSDTQY
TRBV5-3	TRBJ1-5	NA	ARSFRDRGQLGDQPQH
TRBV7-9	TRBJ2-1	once	ASSGLRGAYNEQF
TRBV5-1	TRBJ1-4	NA	ASRAGGAGDEKLF
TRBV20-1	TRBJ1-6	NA	SASHGGENSPLH
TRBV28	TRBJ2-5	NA	ASSLAVVSQETQY
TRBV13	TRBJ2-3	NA	ASSLRLANTQY
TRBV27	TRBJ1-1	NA	ASSQDRGRGTAF
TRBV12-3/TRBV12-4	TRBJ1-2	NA	ASSLRGYGYT
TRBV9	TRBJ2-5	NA	ASSVTETGAETQY
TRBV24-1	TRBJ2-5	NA	ATRPRGLQETQY
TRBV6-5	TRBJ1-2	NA	ASNTGQGVYGYT
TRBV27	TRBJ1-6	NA	ASSSRVQSPLH
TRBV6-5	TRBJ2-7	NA	ASRRLDSAYEQY
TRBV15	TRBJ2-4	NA	ATSLDSTAKNIQY
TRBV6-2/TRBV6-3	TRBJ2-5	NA	ASSQGPETQY
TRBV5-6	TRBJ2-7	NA	ASSLAHIYEQY
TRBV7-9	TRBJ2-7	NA	ASSPDGTGIYEQY
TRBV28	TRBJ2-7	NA	ASGGDREIYEQY
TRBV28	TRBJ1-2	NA	ATQTGTANYGYT
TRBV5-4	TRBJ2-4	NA	ASSIRGLNIQY
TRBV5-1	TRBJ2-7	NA	ASSLDGYEQY
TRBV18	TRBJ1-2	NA	ASSPWEEANYGYT